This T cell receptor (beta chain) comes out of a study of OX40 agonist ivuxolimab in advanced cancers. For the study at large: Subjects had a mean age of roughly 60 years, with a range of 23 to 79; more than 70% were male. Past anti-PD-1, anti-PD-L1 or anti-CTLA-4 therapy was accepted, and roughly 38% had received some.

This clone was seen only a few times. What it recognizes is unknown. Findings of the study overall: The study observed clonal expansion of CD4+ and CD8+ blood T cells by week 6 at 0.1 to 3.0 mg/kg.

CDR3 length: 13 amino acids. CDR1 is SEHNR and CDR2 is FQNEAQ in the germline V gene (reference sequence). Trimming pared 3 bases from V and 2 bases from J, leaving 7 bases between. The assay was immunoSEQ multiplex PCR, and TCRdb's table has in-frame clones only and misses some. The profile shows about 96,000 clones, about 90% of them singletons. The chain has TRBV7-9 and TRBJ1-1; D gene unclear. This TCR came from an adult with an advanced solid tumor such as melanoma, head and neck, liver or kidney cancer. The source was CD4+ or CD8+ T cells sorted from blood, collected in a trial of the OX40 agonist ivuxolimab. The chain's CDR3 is CASSFTLNTEAFF. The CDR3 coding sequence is TGTGCCAGCAGCTTCACCCTCAACACTGAAGCTTTCTTT.